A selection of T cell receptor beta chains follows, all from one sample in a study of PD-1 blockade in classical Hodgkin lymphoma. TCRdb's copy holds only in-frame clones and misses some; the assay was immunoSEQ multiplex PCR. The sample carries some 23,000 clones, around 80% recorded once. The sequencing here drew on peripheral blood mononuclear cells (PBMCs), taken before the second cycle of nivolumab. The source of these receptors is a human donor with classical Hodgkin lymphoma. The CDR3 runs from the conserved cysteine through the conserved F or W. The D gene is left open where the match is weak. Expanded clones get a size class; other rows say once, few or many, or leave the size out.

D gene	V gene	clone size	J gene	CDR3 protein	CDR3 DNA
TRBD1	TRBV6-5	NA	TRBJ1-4	CASSYPGQGTEKLFF	TGTGCCAGCAGTTACCCCGGACAGGGTACTGAAAAACTGTTTTTT
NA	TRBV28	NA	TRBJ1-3	CASSYVNSGNTIYF	TGTGCCAGCAGTTATGTAAACTCTGGAAACACCATATATTTT
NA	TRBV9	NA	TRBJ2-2	CASSWKVSGELFF	TGTGCCAGCAGCTGGAAGGTATCCGGGGAGCTGTTTTTT
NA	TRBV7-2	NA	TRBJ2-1	CASSQVGSYNEQFF	TGTGCCAGCAGCCAGGTCGGGTCCTACAATGAGCAGTTCTTC
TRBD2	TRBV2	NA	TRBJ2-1	CASTKLAASYNEQFF	TGTGCCAGCACTAAACTAGCGGCCTCCTACAATGAGCAGTTCTTC
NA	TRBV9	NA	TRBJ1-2	CASSVGGGPLGGYTF	TGTGCCAGCAGCGTAGGGGGCGGACCTCTGGGCGGCTACACCTTC
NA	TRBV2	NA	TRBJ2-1	CASMTYEQFF	TGTGCCAGCATGACCTATGAGCAGTTCTTC
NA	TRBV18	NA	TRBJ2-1	CASSPGVGNNEQFF	TGTGCCAGCTCACCAGGGGTGGGTAACAATGAGCAGTTCTTC
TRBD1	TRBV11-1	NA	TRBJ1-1	CASSPGTGGLNTEAFF	TGTGCCAGCAGCCCCGGGACAGGGGGGTTAAACACTGAAGCTTTCTTT
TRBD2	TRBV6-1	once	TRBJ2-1	CASSEAALAGGSGEQFF	TGTGCCAGCAGTGAAGCGGCCTTAGCGGGGGGGTCGGGTGAGCAGTTCTTC
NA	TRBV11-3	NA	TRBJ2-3	CASSPSTGTTQYF	TGTGCCAGCAGCCCATCGACCGGGACTACGCAGTATTTT
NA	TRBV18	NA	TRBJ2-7	CASSQLQGNRDEQYF	TGTGCCAGCTCGCAGCTACAGGGAAATCGCGACGAGCAGTACTTC
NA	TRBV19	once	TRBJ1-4	CASSIGGGPEKLFF	TGTGCCAGTAGTATCGGTGGGGGTCCTGAAAAACTGTTTTTT
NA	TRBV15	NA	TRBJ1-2	CATSSDPVSYGYTF	TGTGCCACCAGCAGCGATCCGGTTAGCTATGGCTACACCTTC
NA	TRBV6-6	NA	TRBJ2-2	CASSYKNTGELFF	TGTGCCAGCAGTTACAAGAACACCGGGGAGCTGTTTTTT
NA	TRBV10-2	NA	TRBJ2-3	CASSEIGTGDTQYF	TGCGCCAGCAGTGAAATAGGTACGGGAGATACGCAGTATTTT
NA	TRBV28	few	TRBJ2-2	CASIPGDPNTGELFF	TGTGCCAGCATCCCTGGCGATCCGAACACCGGGGAGCTGTTTTTT
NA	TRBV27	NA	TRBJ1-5	CASSFPRGQNQPQHF	TGTGCCAGCAGTTTTCCCAGGGGACAAAATCAGCCCCAGCATTTT
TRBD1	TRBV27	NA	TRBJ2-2	CASSRLQGAHVGELFF	TGTGCCAGCAGTCGACTACAGGGGGCGCATGTCGGGGAGCTGTTTTTT
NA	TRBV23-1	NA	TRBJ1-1	CASSQSGAGYMNTEAFF	TGCGCCAGCAGCCAATCAGGGGCAGGCTACATGAACACTGAAGCTTTCTTT
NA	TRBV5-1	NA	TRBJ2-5	CASSVGQLKETQYF	TGCGCCAGCAGCGTCGGACAGCTCAAAGAGACCCAGTACTTC
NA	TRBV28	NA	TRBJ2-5	CASSFITAGQETQYF	TGTGCCAGCAGTTTTATCACGGCAGGTCAAGAGACCCAGTACTTC
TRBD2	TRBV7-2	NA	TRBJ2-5	CASSFAGLAGVGETQYF	TGTGCCAGCAGCTTCGCTGGACTAGCGGGAGTGGGGGAGACCCAGTACTTC
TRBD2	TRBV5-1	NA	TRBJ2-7	CASSAGLAGAEQYF	TGCGCCAGCAGCGCGGGACTAGCGGGAGCCGAGCAGTACTTC
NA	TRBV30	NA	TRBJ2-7	CAWSPQGMSYEQYF	TGTGCCTGGAGTCCGCAGGGGATGTCCTACGAGCAGTACTTC
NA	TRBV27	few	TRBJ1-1	CASSSSMRQIRTFF	TGTGCCAGCAGTTCTTCAATGAGACAGATCCGGACTTTCTTT
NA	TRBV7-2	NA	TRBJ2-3	CASSPETGTDTQYF	TGTGCCAGCAGTCCGGAGACAGGCACAGATACGCAGTATTTT
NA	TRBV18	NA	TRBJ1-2	CASSPSGDGYTF	TGTGCCAGCTCACCATCAGGGGATGGCTACACCTTC
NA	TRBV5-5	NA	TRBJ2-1	CASSVSNEQFF	TGTGCCAGCAGCGTCTCCAATGAGCAGTTCTTC
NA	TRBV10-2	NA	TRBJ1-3	CASSESASSGNTIYF	TGCGCCAGCAGTGAATCGGCCAGCTCTGGAAACACCATATATTTT
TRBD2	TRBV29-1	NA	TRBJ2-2	CSVRYGAGADTGELFF	TGCAGCGTTCGGTACGGAGCGGGAGCGGACACCGGGGAGCTGTTTTTT
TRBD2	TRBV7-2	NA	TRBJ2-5	CASSPWTSGTQETQYF	TGTGCCAGCAGCCCTTGGACTAGCGGGACACAAGAGACCCAGTACTTC
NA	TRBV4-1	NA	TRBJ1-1	CASSRPGTEAFF	TGCGCCAGCAGCCGCCCAGGGACTGAAGCTTTCTTT
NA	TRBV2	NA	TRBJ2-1	CASSDANEQFF	TGTGCCAGCAGTGATGCCAATGAGCAGTTCTTC
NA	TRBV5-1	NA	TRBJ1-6	CASSLVPGSYNSPLHF	TGCGCCAGCAGCTTGGTTCCGGGTTCCTATAATTCACCCCTCCACTTT
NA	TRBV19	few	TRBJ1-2	CASRPPEDSTYGYTF	TGTGCCAGTAGGCCCCCGGAGGACTCGACCTATGGCTACACCTTC
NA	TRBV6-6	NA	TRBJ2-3	CASSYREDTQYF	TGTGCCAGCAGTTACCGGGAAGATACGCAGTATTTT